The present T cell receptor beta chain was sequenced within a study of T-cell memory formation after mild COVID-19. Study in general: TCR clusters showed largely donor specificity. Points from the study as a whole: Whether second-wave clones peaking at day 37 were SARS-CoV-2 specific went unconfirmed. Contracting clones from day 15 to 85 had balanced CD4/CD8; later expanders favoured CD4+. Within pre-infection memory, some responding clones were found, suggesting cross-reactive memory joined.

V lost 5 bases and J 4 bases, leaving 12 bases between the germline ends. From germline, CDR1 is SGHAT and CDR2 FQNNGV. This CDR3 comprises 14 residues. Concerning this clonotype itself: The antigen is unknown.

One entry per CDR3 protein results from TCRdb running MiXCR on the 5' RACE reads. The data contain about 360,000 distinct CDR3 sequences, roughly an eighth of them seen just once; the ten biggest clones take up approximately 20%. The V gene is TRBV11-2, the J gene TRBJ2-1, with D hard to call. The clonotype originates from a young man who had mild COVID-19 (a few samples of this study predate the infection). Cell type and time point are not known. The sample was PBMCs or a T cell subset sorted from them (not recorded which). The CDR3 sequence: CASSPPFGYNEQFF. As DNA, the CDR3 is TGTGCCAGCAGCCCTCCTTTCGGTTACAATGAGCAGTTCTTC.